The 29 T cell receptor beta chains below come from one sample, sequenced in a study of T cell responses to AZD1222 COVID-19 vaccine. Clones were sequenced by immunoSEQ multiplex PCR, and TCRdb holds only the in-frame ones, with some missing. The data contain tens of thousands of clones, 80% to 90% of them singletons. This specimen consisted of peripheral blood, obtained on day 0 of AZD1222 vaccination. The receptors here all came from an adult in good health.

V usage is TRBV7-2 and J usage is TRBJ1-4; D is possibly TRBD1 (5 bases). CDR3 length: 16 amino acids. Germline V gives CDR1 SGHTA, CDR2 FQGNSA. Trimming took off 3 bases at V and 5 bases at J, with 16 bases between the two ends. CDR3 in amino acids: CASSLRPGKPNEKLFF. Written as DNA, the CDR3 is TGTGCCAGCAGCTTGCGCCCAGGGAAACCAAATGAAAAACTGTTTTTT.

This chain uses TRBV12-3 or TRBV12-4 with TRBJ2-7; TRBD1 is a possible D gene (6 bases). This CDR3 comprises 12 residues. V lost 6 bases and J 5 bases, leaving 11 bases between the germline ends. CDR3 in amino acids: CASRQQGNEQYF. The CDR3 DNA sequence: TGTGCCAGCAGGCAACAGGGTAACGAGCAGTACTTC.

This chain links TRBV29-1 with TRBJ2-2; the match to TRBD2 covers 11 bases. Germline CDR1 and CDR2: SQVTM and ANQGSEA. The V and J ends lost 6 bases and 2 bases, in that order; junction bases with no gene match: 2. CDR3 length: 14 amino acids. The CDR3 DNA reads TGCAGCGTAAGACTAGCGGGAAACACCGGGGAGCTGTTTTTT. Its protein is CSVRLAGNTGELFF.

The chain uses TRBV9 and TRBJ1-6; D is unresolved. Germline CDR1 is SGDLS and CDR2 is YYNGEE. V dropped 5 bases and J dropped 8 bases, with 8 bases sitting between them. The CDR3 loop spans 12 amino acids. The CDR3 here is CASRSSDSPLHF. DNA for the CDR3: TGTGCCAGCAGGTCCTCAGATTCACCCCTCCACTTT.

V is TRBV7-2 and J is TRBJ1-5; D gene ambiguous. V gave up 1 base and J gave up 0 bases, with 7 bases separating them. Per germline, CDR1 SGHTA and CDR2 FQGNSA. CDR3 size: 15 residues. The CDR3 sequence: CASSLVFYSNQPQHF. The CDR3 nucleotides read TGTGCCAGCAGCTTAGTCTTCTATAGCAATCAGCCCCAGCATTTT. Drawing the rest from reference TRBV7-2 and TRBJ1-5, the complete variable domain is GAGVSQSPSNKVTEKGKDVELRCDPISGHTALYWYRQSLGQGLEFLIYFQGNSAPDKSGLPSDRFSAERTGGSVSTLTIQRTQQEDSAVYLCASSLVFYSNQPQHFGDGTRLSIL.

This sequence joins TRBV9 and TRBJ2-5; 8 bases agree with TRBD2. This CDR3 contains 16 residues. Looked up from germline, CDR1 is SGDLS and CDR2 is YYNGEE. Trimming at V came to 0 bases and at J to 2 bases, leaving 6 bases not matched to a gene. The CDR3 region has the DNA TGTGCCAGCAGCGTAGGAGGGGCGGGAGGTCAAGAGACCCAGTACTTC. It yields the protein CASSVGGAGGQETQYF. Full variable domain (missing parts from reference TRBV9 and TRBJ2-5): DSGVTQTPKHLITATGQRVTLRCSPRSGDLSVYWYQQSLDQGLQFLIQYYNGEERAKGNILERFSAQQFPDLHSELNLSSLELGDSALYFCASSVGGAGGQETQYFGPGTRLLVL.

Only one count was recorded for this clone. The V call is TRBV4-3, the J call TRBJ2-7; possibly TRBD1 for D (6 bases). V was shortened by 0 bases and J by 3 bases, with 6 bases between the two germline ends. CDR1 is LGHNA, CDR2 YSLEER, per germline. There are 13 residues in the CDR3. Here the CDR3 reads CASSQDRGYEQYF. DNA for the CDR3: TGCGCCAGCAGCCAAGACAGGGGCTACGAGCAGTACTTC.

The genes are TRBV10-1 and TRBJ2-4, with D perhaps matching TRBD1 (6 bases). CDR3 size: 18 residues. V shed 2 bases and J shed 5 bases, with 22 bases lying between them. The germline gives CDR1 WNHNN, CDR2 SYGVQD (reference sequence). The CDR3 here is CASSEKGEGQYSQNIQYF. For the CDR3, the DNA is TGCGCCAGCAGTGAGAAGGGGGAAGGACAGTACTCGCAAAACATTCAGTACTTC.

J is TRBJ2-1 and V is TRBV6-5; 10 nucleotides line up with TRBD1. The germline gives CDR1 MNHEY, CDR2 SVGAGI. The CDR3 spans 15 residues. The junction had 9 bases not matched to a gene; V was cut back by 8 bases and J by 5 bases. CDR3: CASHQTGGFDNEQFF. In DNA, the CDR3 is TGTGCCAGCCACCAGACAGGGGGCTTCGACAATGAGCAGTTCTTC.

The DNA of the CDR3 is TGTGCCAGCAGTTTACGATTGGGCCTATACAATGAGCAGTTCTTC. Translating gives CASSLRLGLYNEQFF. The chain carries TRBV27 and TRBJ2-1; D not resolved. V was cut by 2 bases and J by 4 bases, with 12 bases left in between. CDR1 is MNHEY and CDR2 is SMNVEV in the germline V gene (reference sequence). CDR3 size: 15 residues.

The chain is built from TRBV7-2 and TRBJ1-2, with TRBD1 identical over 8 bases. This CDR3 spans 13 amino acids. With V trimmed by 3 bases and J by 8 bases, 5 bases remained unmatched. CDR1 and CDR2 from the germline V gene are SGHTA and FQGNSA. CDR3 loop: CASSFTGGGGYTF. The CDR3 region has the DNA TGTGCCAGCAGCTTTACAGGGGGAGGAGGCTACACCTTC.

The count of this clone is one. The J gene is TRBJ1-1, the V gene TRBV6-1, with no clear D. Germline V gene data show CDR1 as MNHNS and CDR2 as SASEGT. This CDR3 region has 15 residues. V lost 3 bases and J 1 base, leaving 12 bases between the germline ends. Written as DNA, the CDR3 is TGTGCCAGCAGTGAGGGGAGGCATGGGAACACTGAAGCTTTCTTT. Its protein product is CASSEGRHGNTEAFF.

This clone ranks as medium-sized (0.01 to 0.1%). This chain joins TRBV25-1 and TRBJ2-1; TRBD1 agrees at 8 bases. The V gene's germline CDR1 is MGHDK and CDR2 SYGVNS. This CDR3 region has 17 residues. The junction had 21 bases not matched to a gene; V was cut back by 4 bases and J by 13 bases. The CDR3 loop is CASSVRWGESSPGGQFF. Here the CDR3 DNA reads TGTGCCAGCAGTGTCCGTTGGGGGGAGTCCTCTCCAGGGGGCCAGTTCTTC.

This clone was seen a handful of times. V is TRBV5-6 and J is TRBJ2-7; 8 bases line up with TRBD1. The CDR3 contains 15 residues. Losses at the gene ends were 0 bases for V and 5 bases for J; bases not matched to a gene: 7. Per germline, CDR1 SGHDT and CDR2 YYEEEE. CDR3 protein: CASSLVATGVDEQYF. Written as DNA, the CDR3 is TGTGCCAGCAGCTTGGTGGCGACAGGGGTGGACGAGCAGTACTTC.

The chain carries TRBV30 and TRBJ1-5; 9 nucleotides match TRBD1. The germline CDR1 and CDR2 sequences are GTSNPN and SVGIG (reference sequence). The junction had 6 bases not matched to a gene; V was cut back by 7 bases and J by 2 bases. CDR3 length: 14 amino acids. CDR3 DNA: TGTGCCTACACAGGGGGCTGGGGCAATCAGCCCCAGCATTTT. It encodes CAYTGGWGNQPQHF.

The rearrangement links TRBV7-3 to TRBJ2-2; possibly TRBD1 for D (5 bases). The CDR3 is 15 amino acids. Germline values: CDR1 SGHTA, CDR2 FQGTGA. V lost 5 bases and J lost 4, with 14 bases in between. Written as DNA, the CDR3 is TGTGCCAGCAGCCCTCGGCAGGGCGGCACCGGGGAGCTGTTTTTT. Translated, it gives CASSPRQGGTGELFF.

The DNA for the CDR3 is TGTGCCAGCTGTTGGGACAGGGCGACTGAAGCTTTCTTT. Its protein is CASCWDRATEAFF. The rearrangement joins TRBV2 to TRBJ1-1; 9 bases agree with TRBD1. There are 13 residues in the CDR3. Germline assignment: CDR1 SNHLY and CDR2 FYNNEI. J gave up 5 bases and V 8 bases, and 6 bases lay outside the gene matches.

This chain joins TRBV9 and TRBJ1-1; D unresolved. This CDR3 is 13 amino acids long. V lost 4 bases, J lost 1 base, and 8 bases lay in between. CDR1 SGDLS and CDR2 YYNGEE come from the germline V gene. The CDR3: CASSLRANTEAFF. The CDR3 coding sequence is TGTGCCAGCAGCCTAAGGGCGAACACTGAAGCTTTCTTT. Looking up the rest from reference TRBV9 and TRBJ1-1 gives the full variable domain: DSGVTQTPKHLITATGQRVTLRCSPRSGDLSVYWYQQSLDQGLQFLIQYYNGEERAKGNILERFSAQQFPDLHSELNLSSLELGDSALYFCASSLRANTEAFFGQGTRLTVV.

The V and J genes are TRBV7-9 and TRBJ2-1; TRBD1 agrees at 7 bases. The V segment lost 5 bases and the J segment 8 bases; nucleotides outside the gene matches: 3. The CDR3 is 12 residues long. Germline CDR1 reads SEHNR; CDR2 reads FQNEAQ (reference sequence). CDR3 coding DNA: TGTGCCAGCAGCACAGGGGTGGATGAGCAGTTCTTC. Its translation is CASSTGVDEQFF.

The chain joins TRBV19 to TRBJ2-1; the D is unclear. This CDR3 contains 13 residues. Trimming cost V 5 bases and J 15 bases, with 20 bases left between them. Per the germline V gene, CDR1 is LNHDA and CDR2 is SQIVND (reference sequence). The CDR3 sequence is CASSLKHYGERFF. The CDR3 DNA reads as TGTGCCAGTAGTCTAAAGCACTATGGGGAAAGGTTCTTC.

This clone is a singleton in its sample. This rearrangement joins TRBV5-1 to TRBJ2-7; tentatively, D is TRBD1 (6 bases). V lost 0 bases and J lost 3, with 10 bases in between. The CDR3 is 14 amino acids. CDR1 and CDR2 from the germline V gene are SGHRS and YFSETQ. CDR3 coding DNA: TGCGCCAGCAGCTTGGTCCAGGGGAACTACGAGCAGTACTTC. It codes for CASSLVQGNYEQYF.

With regard to this clone: Other nucleotide sequences from this sample produce the same CDR3. The chain combines TRBV5-1 with TRBJ2-5, with D unclear. Germline CDR1 reads SGHRS; CDR2 reads YFSETQ. Trimming stripped 4 bases from V and 1 base from J, with 2 bases between. The length of the CDR3 is 11 residues. The CDR3: CASSVQETQYF. The CDR3 bases are TGCGCCAGCAGCGTCCAAGAGACCCAGTACTTC.

The count of this clone is one. The rearrangement links TRBV4-1 to TRBJ2-7; 13 bases agree with TRBD2. V lost 3 bases to trimming and J lost 3 bases; unmatched junction nucleotides: 5. Looked up from germline, CDR1 is MGHRA and CDR2 is YSYEKL. The CDR3 sequence is 16 residues long. In nucleotides, the CDR3 is TGCGCCAGCAGCCATGTTACTAGCGGGGGGGACTACGAGCAGTACTTC. Amino acids: CASSHVTSGGDYEQYF.

This chain joins TRBV5-1 and TRBJ2-1; 8 nucleotides match TRBD1. The ends lost 0 bases at V and 4 bases at J; junction bases unmatched: 3. Germline V lookup: CDR1 SGHRS, CDR2 YFSETQ. The CDR3 length is 15 residues. The DNA for the CDR3 is TGCGCCAGCAGCTTGGGGGACAGGTCGTACAATGAGCAGTTCTTC. Residues: CASSLGDRSYNEQFF.

This chain connects TRBV4-3 to TRBJ2-1; D ambiguous. V was clipped by 0 bases and J by 6 bases, with 9 bases between them. The CDR3 totals 14 residues. Germline CDR1 LGHNA, CDR2 YSLEER. CDR3 protein: CASSQDAGLNEQFF. CDR3 bases: TGCGCCAGCAGCCAAGATGCTGGCCTCAATGAGCAGTTCTTC.

The gene calls are TRBV3-1 (or the pseudogene TRBV3-2) and TRBJ1-1; D gene unclear. Germline V CDR1 and CDR2: LGHDT, YNNKEL (reference sequence). V dropped 4 bases and J dropped 5 bases, with 11 bases sitting between them. The CDR3 has 13 residues. The CDR3 protein is CASSPPGRTEAFF. The CDR3, as DNA: TGTGCCAGCAGCCCCCCGGGGAGGACTGAAGCTTTCTTT.

This clone was counted a few times. The J gene is TRBJ1-3, the V gene TRBV6-2 or TRBV6-3; maybe TRBD1 (6 bases). The V end was cut by 5 bases, the J end by 6 bases, with 14 bases between. This CDR3 region has 14 residues. Germline loops: CDR1 MNHEY, CDR2 SVGEGT. The CDR3 DNA reads TGTGCCAGCAGTCTCCGGGACACGTTAAACACCATATATTTT. Protein product: CASSLRDTLNTIYF.

In this sample, this clone turned up a few times. This sequence joins TRBV7-8 and TRBJ1-6; 8 bases line up with TRBD1. The V gene end was trimmed by 6 bases and the J gene end by 2 bases; junction bases not matched to a gene: 3. Germline-derived CDR1 and CDR2 are SGHVS and FQNEAQ. CDR3 length equals 15 residues. CDR3 DNA: TGTGCCAGCAGATCACAGGGGGCCTATAATTCACCCCTCCACTTT. It translates to CASRSQGAYNSPLHF.

The J gene is TRBJ2-2, the V gene TRBV7-3, with TRBD2 matching 7 bases. J lost 4 bases, V lost 0 bases, and 5 bases had no gene match. The CDR3 runs to 16 residues. Germline V gives CDR1 SGHTA, CDR2 FQGTGA. The CDR3 sequence is CASSLTPSGVTGELFF. The CDR3 DNA follows: TGTGCCAGCAGCTTAACCCCTAGCGGAGTCACCGGGGAGCTGTTTTTT. Full variable domain (missing parts from reference TRBV7-3 and TRBJ2-2): GAGVSQTPSNKVTEKGKYVELRCDPISGHTALYWYRQSLGQGPEFLIYFQGTGAADDSGLPNDRFFAVRPEGSVSTLKIQRTERGDSAVYLCASSLTPSGVTGELFFGEGSRLTVL.